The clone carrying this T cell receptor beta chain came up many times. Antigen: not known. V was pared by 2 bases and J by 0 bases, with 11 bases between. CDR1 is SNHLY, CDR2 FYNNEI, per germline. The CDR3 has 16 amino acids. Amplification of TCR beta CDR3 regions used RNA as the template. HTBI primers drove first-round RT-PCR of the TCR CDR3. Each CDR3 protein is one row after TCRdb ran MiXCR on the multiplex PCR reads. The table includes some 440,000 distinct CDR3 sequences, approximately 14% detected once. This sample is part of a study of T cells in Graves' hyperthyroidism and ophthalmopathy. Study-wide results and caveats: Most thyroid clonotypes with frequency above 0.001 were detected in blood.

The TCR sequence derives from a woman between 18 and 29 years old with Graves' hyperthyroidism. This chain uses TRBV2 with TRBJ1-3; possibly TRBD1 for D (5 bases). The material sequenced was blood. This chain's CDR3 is CASSEHEGISGNTIYF. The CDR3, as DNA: TGTGCCAGCAGTGAACATGAGGGGATCTCTGGAAACACCATATATTTT.